The next 11 T cell receptor beta chains were all read from a single sample in a study of blood T cell repertoires in COVID-19. Only in-frame clones appear in the TCRdb table, and some are missing; sequencing was by immunoSEQ multiplex PCR. The sample consists of 85,000 to 130,000 clones, about 80% of them appearing once. The sequencing sample was made of peripheral blood. These receptors all come from a man in his 60s with acute or convalescent COVID-19.

V usage is TRBV9 and J usage is TRBJ2-3; 9 nucleotides line up with TRBD2. The CDR3 length is 17 residues. V shed 3 bases, J shed 5 bases, and the junction held 13 bases outside the gene matches. Germline V gives CDR1 SGDLS, CDR2 YYNGEE. The CDR3: CASSAYSSGSFEDTQYF. The DNA of the CDR3 is TGTGCCAGCAGCGCTTATAGTAGCGGGAGTTTTGAAGATACGCAGTATTTT.

The V and J genes are TRBV2 and TRBJ1-6; TRBD1 matches at 7 bases. V lost 7 bases to trimming and J lost 9 bases; unmatched junction nucleotides: 6. Germline loops: CDR1 SNHLY, CDR2 FYNNEI. The CDR3 extends over 13 amino acids. The chain's CDR3 is CASTDREVSPLHF. The CDR3 bases are TGTGCCAGCACCGACAGGGAAGTTTCACCCCTCCACTTT.

The chain joins TRBV10-1 to TRBJ2-2; D is unclear. The V and J ends lost 2 bases and 0 bases respectively, with 10 bases between them. Germline CDR1 WNHNN, CDR2 SYGVQD (reference sequence). This CDR3 comprises 16 residues. The CDR3 DNA sequence: TGCGCCAGCAGTGAGGGAGAAACATCGAACACCGGGGAGCTGTTTTTT. Protein sequence: CASSEGETSNTGELFF.

This chain links TRBV4-1 with TRBJ2-7, with 7 bases fitting TRBD1. V trimming: 2 bases; J trimming: 2 bases; junction bases outside the gene matches: 3. The V gene's germline CDR1 is MGHRA and CDR2 YSYEKL. The CDR3 is 14 residues long. CDR3: CASSQPGTAYEQYF. In DNA, the CDR3 is TGCGCCAGCAGCCAACCTGGGACAGCCTACGAGCAGTACTTC.

This rearrangement joins TRBV2 to TRBJ2-1; D is uncertain. The V gene's germline CDR1 is SNHLY and CDR2 FYNNEI. The ends were cut back, 4 bases at V and 10 bases at J, with 8 bases in the middle. The CDR3 is 11 residues long. For the CDR3, the DNA is TGTGCCAGCAGTGGAGGTTTCGAGCAGTTCTTC. It specifies CASSGGFEQFF.

The rearrangement joins TRBV29-1 to TRBJ2-1; TRBD2 agrees at 7 bases. The CDR3 loop spans 13 amino acids. V dropped 5 bases and J dropped 7; count of bases not matched to a gene: 8. Germline V lookup: CDR1 SQVTM, CDR2 ANQGSEA. The CDR3 DNA follows: TGCAGCGTTCAGTCGGGAGGAGGGAATGAGCAGTTCTTC. Its translation: CSVQSGGGNEQFF.

The chain has TRBV19 and TRBJ1-5, with D tentatively TRBD1 (5 bases). V was clipped by 3 bases and J by 7 bases, with 10 bases between them. Germline assignment: CDR1 LNHDA and CDR2 SQIVND (reference sequence). CDR3 length: 13 amino acids. The CDR3 nucleotides are TGTGCCAGTAGTATGGGGCAGTCCCAGCCCCAGCATTTT. Translating gives CASSMGQSQPQHF.

This sequence joins TRBV7-9 and TRBJ2-3; TRBD1 aligns across 9 bases. CDR1 is SEHNR, CDR2 FQNEAQ, per germline (reference sequence). Losses at the gene ends were 8 bases for V and 5 bases for J; bases not matched to a gene: 11. This CDR3 has 15 amino acids. This chain's CDR3 is CASSLGDRDVDTQYF. The CDR3 region has the DNA TGTGCCAGCTCGTTAGGGGACAGGGATGTAGATACGCAGTATTTT.

The chain uses TRBV4-3 and TRBJ2-1; 10 nucleotides line up with TRBD2. The CDR3 contains 17 residues. Germline loops: CDR1 LGHNA, CDR2 YSLEER. V trimming: 0 bases; J trimming: 6 bases; junction bases outside the gene matches: 8. CDR3 region: CASSQEVMLAGANEQFF. CDR3 sequence (DNA): TGCGCCAGCAGCCAAGAGGTGATGCTAGCGGGGGCCAATGAGCAGTTCTTC.

The chain carries TRBV6-5 and TRBJ2-7, with 7 bases identical to TRBD1. The junction had 3 bases not matched to a gene; V was cut back by 6 bases and J by 1 base. The CDR3 spans 13 residues. CDR1 MNHEY and CDR2 SVGAGI come from the germline V gene. The CDR3 protein is CASRGTDSYEQYF. CDR3 in DNA: TGTGCCAGCAGAGGGACAGATTCCTACGAGCAGTACTTC.

The chain links TRBV14 to TRBJ2-2; 9 bases are shared with TRBD2. Germline CDR1 reads SGHDN; CDR2 reads FVKESK. Germline trimming cut 6 bases from V and 7 bases from J; bases unmatched to any gene: 9. CDR3 length: 15 amino acids. This chain's CDR3 is CASSYWVAGVGELFF. The CDR3 DNA follows: TGTGCCAGCAGTTACTGGGTAGCGGGAGTCGGGGAGCTGTTTTTT.